This TCR beta chain was captured by sequencing in a study of beta chain features in type 1 diabetes. The study reverse transcribed the entire isolated RNA, so it sequenced expressed TCRB transcripts. Measured with immunoSEQ multiplex PCR; TCRdb has only the in-frame clones, and not every one. Of hundreds of thousands of clones in the sample, roughly 13% are singletons; the top ten hold less than 0.04%. Trimming shortened V by 7 bases and J by 7 bases, and 7 bases separated the two germline ends. This CDR3 has 10 residues. Overall study findings and caveats: Among patients, naive, central memory and Treg TCRB repertoires appeared more similar than among healthy donors. TCRB CDR3s were moderately but significantly shorter in Type 1 diabetes patients in all four CD4+ subsets. Whether TCRB rearrangement is influenced by HLA type went unresolved here.

This clone was found a few times. Its antigen is currently unknown. The purity of all sorted populations exceeded 98%. Sequencing was performed on naive CD4+ T cells from blood. The J gene is TRBJ1-1, the V gene TRBV23-1; no clear D. TRBV23-1 is noted as an ORF with a role that remains uncertain. The sequence was collected from a man younger than 30 with type 1 diabetes. CDR3 loop: CASTRSEAFF. CDR3 bases: TGCGCCAGCACTCGGAGTGAAGCTTTCTTT.